This entry concerns a single T cell receptor (beta chain). Seattle's cohort entered during active infection and was followed longitudinally. Germline assignment: CDR1 SGHVS and CDR2 FQNEAQ. The ends lost 5 bases at V and 5 bases at J; junction bases unmatched: 10. The CDR3 length is 16 residues. Authors' analysis steps: How many nucleated cells were present was estimated from reference gene primer amplification. Generated by immunoSEQ multiplex PCR, the TCRdb table keeps only in-frame clones and is missing some. V and J calls and clone size are as listed in that table; D and trimming were resolved from the DNA. The data hold approximately 170,000 clones, with 85% observed a single time. These data belong to a study of blood T cell repertoires in COVID-19. Study-wide background: Specimens from acute and convalescent COVID-19 originated in the United States, Italy and Spain. Sample material is recorded as cDNA or gDNA derived from T cells, B-cell-depleted T cells, or PBMCs.

The chain has TRBV7-8 and TRBJ2-1, with 9 bases lining up with TRBD1. Sequencing was done on a sample of peripheral blood. The receptor was derived from a woman older than 75 with COVID-19, enrolled during active disease. The CDR3 region has the DNA TGTGCCAGCAGCCGGGTGGGACAGGGCATCAACAATGAGCAGTTCTTC. Protein product: CASSRVGQGINNEQFF.